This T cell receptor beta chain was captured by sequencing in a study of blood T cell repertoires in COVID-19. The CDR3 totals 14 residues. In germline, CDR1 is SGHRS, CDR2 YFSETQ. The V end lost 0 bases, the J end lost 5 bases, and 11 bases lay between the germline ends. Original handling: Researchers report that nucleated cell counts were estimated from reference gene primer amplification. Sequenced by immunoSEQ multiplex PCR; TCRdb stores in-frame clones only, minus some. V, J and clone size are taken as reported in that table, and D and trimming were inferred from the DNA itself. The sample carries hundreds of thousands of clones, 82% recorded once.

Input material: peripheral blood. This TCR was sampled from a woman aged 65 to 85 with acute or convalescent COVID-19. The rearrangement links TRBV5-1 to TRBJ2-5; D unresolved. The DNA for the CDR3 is TGCGCCAGCAGCTTGGGAGCCCCCGGGGAGACCCAGTACTTC. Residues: CASSLGAPGETQYF.